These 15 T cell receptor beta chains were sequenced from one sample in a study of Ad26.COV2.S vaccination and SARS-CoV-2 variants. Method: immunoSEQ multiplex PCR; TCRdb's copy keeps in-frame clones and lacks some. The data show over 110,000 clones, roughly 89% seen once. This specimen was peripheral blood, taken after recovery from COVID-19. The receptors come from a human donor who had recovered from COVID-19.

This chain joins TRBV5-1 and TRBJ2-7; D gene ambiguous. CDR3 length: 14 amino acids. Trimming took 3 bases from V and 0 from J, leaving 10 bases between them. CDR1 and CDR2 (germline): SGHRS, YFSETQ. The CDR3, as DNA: TGCGCCAGCAGCTGGGCAGGATACTCCTACGAGCAGTACTTC. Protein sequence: CASSWAGYSYEQYF.

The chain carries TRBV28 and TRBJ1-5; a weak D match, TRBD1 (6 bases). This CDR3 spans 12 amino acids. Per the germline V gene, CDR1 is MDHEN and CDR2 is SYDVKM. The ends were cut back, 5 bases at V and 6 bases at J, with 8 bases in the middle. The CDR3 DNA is TGTGCCAGCAGTCCAGGGGTTCAGCCCCAGCATTTT. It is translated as CASSPGVQPQHF.

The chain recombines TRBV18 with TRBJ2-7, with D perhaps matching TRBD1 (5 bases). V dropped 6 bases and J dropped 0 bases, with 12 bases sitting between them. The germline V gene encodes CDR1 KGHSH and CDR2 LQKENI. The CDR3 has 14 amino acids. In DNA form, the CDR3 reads TGTGCCAGCTCTCTTACGACAGTCTCCTACGAGCAGTACTTC. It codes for CASSLTTVSYEQYF.

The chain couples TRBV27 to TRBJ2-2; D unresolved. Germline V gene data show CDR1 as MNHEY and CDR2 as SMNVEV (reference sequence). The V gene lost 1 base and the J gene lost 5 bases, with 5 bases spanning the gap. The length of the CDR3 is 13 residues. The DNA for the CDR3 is TGTGCCAGCAGTTTATTCCGGACCGGGGAGCTGTTTTTT. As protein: CASSLFRTGELFF.

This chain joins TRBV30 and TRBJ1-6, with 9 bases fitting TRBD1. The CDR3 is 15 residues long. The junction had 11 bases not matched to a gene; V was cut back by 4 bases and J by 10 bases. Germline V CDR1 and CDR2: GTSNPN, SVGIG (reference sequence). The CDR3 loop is CAWTRPGTGNSPLHF. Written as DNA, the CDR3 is TGTGCCTGGACCCGACCCGGGACAGGGAACTCACCCCTCCACTTT.

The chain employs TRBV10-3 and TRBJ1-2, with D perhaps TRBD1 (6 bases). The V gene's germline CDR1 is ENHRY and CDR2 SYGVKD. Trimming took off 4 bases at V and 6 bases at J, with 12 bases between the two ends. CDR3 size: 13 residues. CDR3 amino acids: CAISGWPGDGYTF. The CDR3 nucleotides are TGTGCCATCAGTGGCTGGCCAGGGGATGGCTACACCTTC.

CDR3: CASSSRQGLTSYEQYF. The CDR3 nucleotides read TGTGCCAGCAGCTCCCGACAGGGGCTTACCTCCTACGAGCAGTACTTC. The chain has TRBV11-2 and TRBJ2-7; 8 bases line up with TRBD1. V lost 4 bases to trimming and J lost 0 bases; unmatched junction nucleotides: 8. The CDR3 runs 16 residues. Germline lookup yields CDR1 SGHAT and CDR2 FQNNGV.

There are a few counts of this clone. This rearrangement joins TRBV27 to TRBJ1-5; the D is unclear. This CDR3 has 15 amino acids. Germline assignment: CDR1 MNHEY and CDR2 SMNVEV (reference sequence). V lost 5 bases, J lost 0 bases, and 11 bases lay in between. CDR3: CASSPFWGSNQPQHF. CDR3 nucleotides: TGTGCCAGCAGTCCCTTTTGGGGTAGCAATCAGCCCCAGCATTTT.

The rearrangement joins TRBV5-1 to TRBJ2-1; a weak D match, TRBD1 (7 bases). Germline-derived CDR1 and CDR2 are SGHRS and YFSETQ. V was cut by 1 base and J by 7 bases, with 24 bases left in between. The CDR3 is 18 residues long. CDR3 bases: TGCGCCAGCAGCTTGCAACCAGGGGGAGGTCAGGTCACAAATGAGCAGTTCTTC. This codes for CASSLQPGGGQVTNEQFF.

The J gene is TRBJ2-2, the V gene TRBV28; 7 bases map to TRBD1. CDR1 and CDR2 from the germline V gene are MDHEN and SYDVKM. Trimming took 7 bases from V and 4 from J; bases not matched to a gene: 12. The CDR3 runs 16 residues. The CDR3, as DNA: TGTGCCAGCACCCAAGGGGGCACAACTCCCACCGGGGAGCTGTTTTTT. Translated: CASTQGGTTPTGELFF. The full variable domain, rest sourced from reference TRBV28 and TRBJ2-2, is DVKVTQSSRYLVKRTGEKVFLECVQDMDHENMFWYRQDPGLGLRLIYFSYDVKMKEKGDIPEGYSVSREKKERFSLILESASTNQTSMYLCASTQGGTTPTGELFFGEGSRLTVL.

The CDR3 sequence: CASSRDRNYEQYF. Written as DNA, the CDR3 is TGTGCCAGTAGTAGGGACCGAAACTACGAGCAGTACTTC. The chain links TRBV19 to TRBJ2-7; D may be TRBD1 or TRBD2 (5 bases each). From germline, CDR1 is LNHDA and CDR2 SQIVND (reference sequence). V was clipped by 4 bases and J by 3 bases, with 10 bases between them. The CDR3 has 13 residues.

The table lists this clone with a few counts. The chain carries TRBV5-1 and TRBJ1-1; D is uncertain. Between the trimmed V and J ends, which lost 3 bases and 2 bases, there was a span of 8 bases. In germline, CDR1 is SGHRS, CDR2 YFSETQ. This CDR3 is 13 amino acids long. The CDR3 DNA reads TGCGCCAGCAGCTCTAGAGTTAACACTGAAGCTTTCTTT. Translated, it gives CASSSRVNTEAFF.

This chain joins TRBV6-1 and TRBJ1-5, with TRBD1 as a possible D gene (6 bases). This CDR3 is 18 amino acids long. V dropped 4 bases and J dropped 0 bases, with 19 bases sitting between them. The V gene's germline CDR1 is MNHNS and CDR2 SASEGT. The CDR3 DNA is TGTGCCAGCAGTGCTACGACAGGTACTTGGGATAGCAATCAGCCCCAGCATTTT. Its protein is CASSATTGTWDSNQPQHF.

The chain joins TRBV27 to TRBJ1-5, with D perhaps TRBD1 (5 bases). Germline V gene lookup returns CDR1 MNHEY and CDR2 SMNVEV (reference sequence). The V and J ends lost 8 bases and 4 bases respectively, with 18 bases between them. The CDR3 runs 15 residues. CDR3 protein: CASGPGTLLNQPQHF. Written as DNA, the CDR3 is TGTGCCAGCGGTCCGGGGACTTTATTGAATCAGCCCCAGCATTTT.

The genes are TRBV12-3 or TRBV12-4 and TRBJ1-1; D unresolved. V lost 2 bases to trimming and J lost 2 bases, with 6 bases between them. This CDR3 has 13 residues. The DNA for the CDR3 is TGTGCCAGCAGTTTACCCGGAAACACTGAAGCTTTCTTT. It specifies CASSLPGNTEAFF.